This T cell receptor beta chain was obtained from a study of shared clonotypes between healthy human individuals. Germline-derived CDR1 and CDR2 are MGHRA and YSYEKL. The CDR3 contains 16 residues. Trimming at V came to 4 bases and at J to 6 bases, leaving 13 bases not matched to a gene. General observations from the study: Clonotypes not shared had lower generation probabilities than those common to all four donors.

Deep-level running was used for the assay. It was across several immunoSEQ plates that each subset's genomic DNA was evenly split. Libraries were prepared by immunoSEQ multiplex PCR; TCRdb keeps only in-frame clonotypes and omits some of them. The table records approximately 100,000 clones, about 63% of them present only once. A note on this clone: What it recognizes is unknown.

The V call is TRBV4-1, the J call TRBJ1-2; the match to TRBD1 covers 8 bases. The material sequenced was memory CD8+ T cells sorted from blood. Subset given: CD45RO+ cells pooled with CCR7-negative TemRA cells. The TCR was taken from a woman under 40 in good health. CDR3 bases: TGCGCCAGCAGCCTCTTCGGACAGGGAGGGACGGATGGCTACACCTTC. Translating it yields CASSLFGQGGTDGYTF.